These 5 T cell receptor beta chains were all obtained from the same sample, sequenced in a study of T-cell reconstitution after alpha-beta-depleted transplantation in children. It was with unique molecular identifiers that the TCRbeta library was prepared. TCRdb processed the PCR reads anew with MiXCR; each CDR3 protein has one entry. The table includes some 200,000 distinct CDR3 sequences, roughly 15% detected once. Source: PBMCs from the stem cell graft donor, taken from the stem cell graft. The receptors shown here come from a human donor who donated a stem cell graft to a child with acute lymphoblastic leukemia.

Of note for this clonotype: Being one base from a much bigger clone, this may be a read error. The chain recombines TRBV30 with TRBJ2-1; 7 positions agree with TRBD2. V dropped 0 bases and J dropped 5; count of bases not matched to a gene: 7. The CDR3 runs 15 residues. Germline loops: CDR1 GTSNPN, CDR2 SVGIG (reference sequence). DNA of the CDR3: TGTGCCTGGAGTGTAGGTAGCGGGCCCAACAATGAGCAGTTCTTC. It specifies CAWSVGSGPNNEQFF.

This clonotype was recorded at least ten times. The rearrangement joins TRBV4-2 to TRBJ1-2, with D possibly TRBD1 on 5 matching bases. V was trimmed by 2 bases and J by 2 bases, leaving 18 bases between them. The length of the CDR3 is 17 residues. Per germline, CDR1 LGHNA and CDR2 YNFKEQ. The CDR3 here is CASSQRGGAEPNYGYTF. CDR3 DNA: TGTGCCAGCAGCCAAAGGGGCGGGGCAGAGCCCAACTATGGCTACACCTTC.

Many counts were recorded for this clonotype. The chain has TRBV7-2 and TRBJ2-2; D unclear. Germline values: CDR1 SGHTA, CDR2 FQGNSA. The CDR3 length is 13 residues. The V and J ends lost 4 bases and 7 bases respectively, with 10 bases between them. CDR3 nucleotide sequence: TGTGCCAGCAGCTCCCGAGAGATCGGGGAGCTGTTTTTT. Residues: CASSSREIGELFF.

Many counts were recorded for this clonotype. The V call is TRBV12-3 or TRBV12-4, the J call TRBJ1-1, with TRBD1 as a possible D gene (5 bases). The length of the CDR3 is 14 residues. The ends were cut back, 5 bases at V and 0 bases at J, with 10 bases in the middle. The CDR3 bases are TGTGCCAGCAGTCTTGACAGCCTGAACACTGAAGCTTTCTTT. It is translated as CASSLDSLNTEAFF.

The chain links TRBV12-3 or TRBV12-4 to TRBJ1-4; D remains ambiguous. Deletions cut 6 bases from V and 7 bases from J, with 12 bases between. This CDR3 contains 13 residues. As DNA, the CDR3 is TGTGCCAGCAGCCCCCCCCTAGGTGAAAAACTGTTTTTT. Translating it yields CASSPPLGEKLFF.